This T cell receptor (beta chain) was profiled in a study of T cells after yellow fever vaccination. This CDR3 spans 15 amino acids. Per the germline V gene, CDR1 is SGHTA and CDR2 is FQGNSA. Trimming pared 2 bases from V and 1 base from J, leaving 9 bases between. TCRdb called the 5' RACE reads again in MiXCR, with one record for every CDR3 protein. The sample yields a few hundred thousand distinct CDR3 sequences, about 17% seen once. The sequenced sample was PBMCs, obtained less than 6 days after the first yellow fever vaccination. The sequence was collected from a man between 18 and 35 years old who received the YFV17D yellow fever vaccine. The V gene is TRBV7-2, the J gene TRBJ1-3; no firm D call. The CDR3 nucleotides are TGTGCCAGCAGCTTATGGCGCTCTTCTGGAAACACCATATATTTT. Its protein is CASSLWRSSGNTIYF. The full variable domain, completed using reference TRBV7-2 and TRBJ1-3, is GAGVSQSPSNKVTEKGKDVELRCDPISGHTALYWYRQSLGQGLEFLIYFQGNSAPDKSGLPSDRFSAERTGGSVSTLTIQRTQQEDSAVYLCASSLWRSSGNTIYFGEGSWLTVV.